Below are 22 T cell receptor beta chains sequenced from a single sample in a study of CD8 T cells in Susac syndrome. Reverse transcription of about 0.5 to 1 ug RNA was performed with random hexamers. TCRdb used MiXCR to reprocess the immunoSEQ multiplex PCR reads, holding one entry per CDR3 protein. The sample has roughly 200,000 distinct CDR3 sequences, roughly 90% seen once; the top ten hold over 0.075%. Source material: CD4+ T cells from PBMCs. These receptor sequences come from a human donor with Susac syndrome.

V usage is TRBV11-1 and J usage is TRBJ2-4, with D hard to call. Germline lookup yields CDR1 SGHAT and CDR2 FQDESV (reference sequence). V lost 1 base and J 8 bases, leaving 12 bases between the germline ends. The length of the CDR3 is 14 residues. The CDR3 region is CASSLGSGHDIQYF. In DNA, the CDR3 is TGTGCCAGCAGCTTAGGGTCGGGCCACGACATTCAGTACTTC. Drawing the rest from reference TRBV11-1 and TRBJ2-4, the complete variable domain is EAEVAQSPRYKITEKSQAVAFWCDPISGHATLYWYRQILGQGPELLVQFQDESVVDDSQLPKDRFSAERLKGVDSTLKIQPAELGDSAMYLCASSLGSGHDIQYFGAGTRLSVL.

V and J are TRBV28 and TRBJ2-6, with TRBD2 matching over 8 bases. Germline loops: CDR1 MDHEN, CDR2 SYDVKM. V gave up 7 bases and J gave up 1 base; unmatched junction bases: 9. The CDR3 consists of 17 residues. Here the CDR3 DNA reads TGTGCCAGCACCCACGGGGGGGGAGTTTCTGGGGCCAACGTCCTGACTTTC. Translated: CASTHGGGVSGANVLTF.

CDR3 loop: CATTRTGLAGGPGNEQFF. Written as DNA, the CDR3 is TGTGCCACCACCAGGACGGGGCTAGCGGGGGGGCCGGGGAATGAGCAGTTCTTC. The chain carries TRBV15 and TRBJ2-1; TRBD2 matches 12 bases. Germline assignment: CDR1 LNHNV and CDR2 YYDKDF (reference sequence). V lost 7 bases, J lost 7 bases, and 17 bases stayed unmatched. CDR3 length: 18 amino acids.

The chain recombines TRBV14 with TRBJ2-3, with D maybe TRBD2 (6 bases). With 5 bases removed from V and 4 bases from J, the gap between germline ends came to 13 bases. Germline V CDR1 and CDR2: SGHDN, FVKESK. The CDR3 loop spans 14 amino acids. CDR3 protein: CASSFNRRADTQYF. CDR3 nucleotide sequence: TGTGCCAGCAGCTTCAATCGGAGGGCAGATACGCAGTATTTT.

The chain joins TRBV9 to TRBJ2-1, with a possible D match to TRBD2 (5 bases). Trimming removed 3 bases from V and 4 bases from J, with 14 bases in between. The germline V gene encodes CDR1 SGDLS and CDR2 YYNGEE. The CDR3 contains 15 residues. The CDR3 loop reads CASSGTLTSYNEQFF. The CDR3 DNA follows: TGTGCCAGCAGCGGTACCCTAACTAGTTACAATGAGCAGTTCTTC.

V usage is TRBV7-9 and J usage is TRBJ1-1; D is perhaps TRBD1 (5 bases). This CDR3 is built from 14 residues. V was trimmed by 1 base and J by 4 bases, leaving 10 bases between them. Germline CDR1 and CDR2: SEHNR and FQNEAQ (reference sequence). In DNA, the CDR3 is TGTGCCAGCAGCTTAGGGGACGGACGCACTGAAGCTTTCTTT. Its protein product is CASSLGDGRTEAFF.

This clonotype came up once. The V and J genes are TRBV29-1 and TRBJ2-6, with 9 bases that match TRBD1. V trimming: 4 bases; J trimming: 0 bases; junction bases outside the gene matches: 4. CDR1 SQVTM and CDR2 ANQGSEA come from the germline V gene. The CDR3 is made up of 16 amino acids. The CDR3 DNA reads as TGCAGCGTTGGGGGACAGGGATCCTCTGGGGCCAACGTCCTGACTTTC. Translating it yields CSVGGQGSSGANVLTF.

The chain employs TRBV20-1 and TRBJ2-7, with 9 bases fitting TRBD1. V was pared by 2 bases and J by 3 bases, with 8 bases of the junction left unmatched. CDR3 length: 15 residues. The germline gives CDR1 DFQATT, CDR2 SNEGSKA (reference sequence). In DNA form, the CDR3 reads TGCAGTGCTAGACCCTCCGGGACAGGGCTCTACGAGCAGTACTTC. Translated, it gives CSARPSGTGLYEQYF.

This clonotype was counted once. This chain links TRBV5-1 with TRBJ2-5; D unresolved. Germline V CDR1 and CDR2: SGHRS, YFSETQ. V dropped 0 bases and J dropped 3 bases, with 9 bases sitting between them. The CDR3 has 14 amino acids. CDR3 in amino acids: CASSLARREETQYF. CDR3 DNA: TGCGCCAGCAGCTTGGCGCGGCGCGAAGAGACCCAGTACTTC.

The J gene is TRBJ1-1, the V gene TRBV9; 7 bases match TRBD1. Germline V lookup: CDR1 SGDLS, CDR2 YYNGEE. CDR3 size: 13 residues. Trimming removed 7 bases from V and 3 bases from J; junction bases left unmatched: 6. The CDR3 DNA reads as TGTGCCAGCGCCCGTGACAGGGACACTGAAGCTTTCTTT. Encoded protein: CASARDRDTEAFF. The full variable domain, with the rest looked up from reference TRBV9 and TRBJ1-1, is DSGVTQTPKHLITATGQRVTLRCSPRSGDLSVYWYQQSLDQGLQFLIQYYNGEERAKGNILERFSAQQFPDLHSELNLSSLELGDSALYFCASARDRDTEAFFGQGTRLTVV.

This chain links TRBV3-1 with TRBJ1-3; no firm D call. Trimming took off 1 base at V and 8 bases at J, with 9 bases between the two ends. CDR3 size: 13 residues. The germline V gene has CDR1 LGHDT and CDR2 YNNKEL (reference sequence). The chain's CDR3 is CASSQGGVDTIYF. The DNA for the CDR3 is TGTGCCAGCAGCCAAGGTGGAGTAGACACCATATATTTT.

V and J are TRBV7-6 and TRBJ2-1, with D possibly being TRBD1 (5 bases). The ends were cut back, 4 bases at V and 5 bases at J, with 9 bases in the middle. This CDR3 has 13 residues. In germline, CDR1 is SGHVS, CDR2 FNYEAQ. This CDR3 reads CASSWGLDNEQFF. The CDR3 DNA reads TGTGCCAGCAGCTGGGGCTTAGACAATGAGCAGTTCTTC.

The CDR3 loop is CASSQASGTDTQYF. CDR3 nucleotide sequence: TGTGCCAGCAGCCAAGCTAGCGGCACAGATACGCAGTATTTT. The V call is TRBV3-1, the J call TRBJ2-3; possible D gene TRBD2, 6 bases. From germline, CDR1 is LGHDT and CDR2 YNNKEL (reference sequence). With 1 base removed from V and 1 base from J, the gap between germline ends came to 6 bases. The CDR3 consists of 14 residues.

In this sample, this clonotype turned up once. The chain joins TRBV3-1 to TRBJ1-2; D perhaps matches TRBD1 (5 bases). This CDR3 spans 11 amino acids. Trimming took off 7 bases at V and 5 bases at J, with 8 bases between the two ends. CDR1 is LGHDT and CDR2 is YNNKEL in the germline V gene (reference sequence). The CDR3 region is CASNGAYGYTF. The CDR3, as DNA: TGTGCCAGCAACGGGGCTTATGGCTACACCTTC.

This chain uses TRBV20-1 with TRBJ1-5; a possible D gene is TRBD1 (6 bases). In germline, CDR1 is DFQATT, CDR2 SNEGSKA (reference sequence). Between the trimmed V and J ends, which lost 0 bases and 1 base, there was a span of 16 bases. The CDR3 sequence is 17 residues long. The CDR3: CSAREYGGGVSNQPQHF. The CDR3 DNA reads as TGCAGTGCTAGAGAGTACGGAGGGGGGGTGAGCAATCAGCCCCAGCATTTT.

This clonotype was recorded only once. V gene TRBV9 combines with J gene TRBJ1-1; D gene unclear. CDR3 size: 18 residues. CDR1 is SGDLS, CDR2 YYNGEE, per germline. Trimming took off 3 bases at V and 4 bases at J, with 25 bases between the two ends. The CDR3, as DNA: TGTGCCAGCAGCGACCACACCTCCGCCGGAGGGATCGGCACTGAAGCTTTCTTT. Amino acids: CASSDHTSAGGIGTEAFF. The variable domain in full, with the rest retrieved from reference TRBV9 and TRBJ1-1, is DSGVTQTPKHLITATGQRVTLRCSPRSGDLSVYWYQQSLDQGLQFLIQYYNGEERAKGNILERFSAQQFPDLHSELNLSSLELGDSALYFCASSDHTSAGGIGTEAFFGQGTRLTVV.

The chain recombines TRBV2 with TRBJ2-7; TRBD2 matches at 8 bases. CDR1 is SNHLY and CDR2 is FYNNEI in the germline V gene. J was trimmed by 3 bases and V by 4 bases; bases with no gene match: 5. This CDR3 comprises 14 residues. The CDR3, as DNA: TGTGCCAGCAGTGGGGTAGCGGGAAGCTACGAGCAGTACTTC. The encoded protein is CASSGVAGSYEQYF.

The V and J genes are TRBV19 and TRBJ1-5; no clear D gene. The germline V gene encodes CDR1 LNHDA and CDR2 SQIVND (reference sequence). The CDR3 loop spans 14 amino acids. The V end lost 5 bases, the J end lost 6 bases, and 14 bases lay between the germline ends. The CDR3 DNA sequence: TGTGCCAGTAGTGGTAATAAGGGCGGTCAGCCCCAGCATTTT. As protein: CASSGNKGGQPQHF.

The V and J genes are TRBV20-1 and TRBJ1-5; D call uncertain. Germline V gene lookup returns CDR1 DFQATT and CDR2 SNEGSKA (reference sequence). This CDR3 spans 13 amino acids. V lost 0 bases and J lost 5, with 8 bases in between. The CDR3 protein is CSARDLMHQPQHF. The CDR3 DNA sequence: TGCAGTGCTAGAGATCTAATGCATCAGCCCCAGCATTTT.

This chain joins TRBV19 and TRBJ1-2; D gene unclear. Germline CDR1 and CDR2: LNHDA and SQIVND (reference sequence). The CDR3 has 13 residues. V dropped 5 bases and J dropped 3 bases, with 10 bases sitting between them. The CDR3 loop reads CASSQISDYGYTF. The CDR3 bases are TGTGCCAGTAGTCAGATCAGTGACTATGGCTACACCTTC.

The chain joins TRBV29-1 to TRBJ2-1, with 7 bases aligning to TRBD1. The CDR3 consists of 11 residues. Trimming at V came to 7 bases and at J to 4 bases, leaving 1 base not matched to a gene. Germline V lookup: CDR1 SQVTM, CDR2 ANQGSEA. CDR3 bases: TGCAGCGGGGGACAGTACAATGAGCAGTTCTTC. The encoded protein is CSGGQYNEQFF.

This sequence joins TRBV9 and TRBJ2-7; TRBD1 aligns across 9 bases. Germline V gene lookup returns CDR1 SGDLS and CDR2 YYNGEE. V shed 3 bases and J 4 bases; nucleotides not matched to a gene: 8. CDR3 length: 15 amino acids. The DNA of the CDR3 is TGTGCCAGCAGCGGCCCCCGGGACAGGGTGTACGAGCAGTACTTC. This sequence encodes CASSGPRDRVYEQYF.